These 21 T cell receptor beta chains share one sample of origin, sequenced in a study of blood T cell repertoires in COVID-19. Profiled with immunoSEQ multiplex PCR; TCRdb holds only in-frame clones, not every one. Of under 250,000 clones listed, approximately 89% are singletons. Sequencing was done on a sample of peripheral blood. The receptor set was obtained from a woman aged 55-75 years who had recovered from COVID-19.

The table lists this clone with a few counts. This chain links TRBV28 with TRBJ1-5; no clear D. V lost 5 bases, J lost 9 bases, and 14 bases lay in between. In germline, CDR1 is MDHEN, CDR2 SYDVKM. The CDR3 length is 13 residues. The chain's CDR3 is CASSRQIGGPQHF. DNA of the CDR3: TGTGCCAGCAGTCGGCAGATCGGCGGGCCCCAGCATTTT. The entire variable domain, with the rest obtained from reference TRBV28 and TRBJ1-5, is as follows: DVKVTQSSRYLVKRTGEKVFLECVQDMDHENMFWYRQDPGLGLRLIYFSYDVKMKEKGDIPEGYSVSREKKERFSLILESASTNQTSMYLCASSRQIGGPQHFGDGTRLSIL.

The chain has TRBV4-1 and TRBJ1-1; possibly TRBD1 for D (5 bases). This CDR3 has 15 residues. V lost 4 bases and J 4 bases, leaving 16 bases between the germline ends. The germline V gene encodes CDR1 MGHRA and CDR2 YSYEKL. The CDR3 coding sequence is TGCGCCAGCAGCCGTCGACAGAGCTTGGGCACTGAAGCTTTCTTT. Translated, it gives CASSRRQSLGTEAFF.

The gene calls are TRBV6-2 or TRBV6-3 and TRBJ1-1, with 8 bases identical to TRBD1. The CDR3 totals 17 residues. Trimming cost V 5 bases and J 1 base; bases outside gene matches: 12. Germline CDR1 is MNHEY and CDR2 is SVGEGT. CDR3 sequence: CASSPGTGPISNTEAFF. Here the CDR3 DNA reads TGTGCCAGCAGTCCAGGGACAGGCCCTATCTCGAACACTGAAGCTTTCTTT.

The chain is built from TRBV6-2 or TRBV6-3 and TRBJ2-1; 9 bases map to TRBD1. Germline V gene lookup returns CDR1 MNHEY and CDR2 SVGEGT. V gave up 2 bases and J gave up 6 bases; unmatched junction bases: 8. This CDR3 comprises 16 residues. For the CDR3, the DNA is TGTGCCAGCAGTTACAGTGGACAGGGGAGGTCCAATGAGCAGTTCTTC. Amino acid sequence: CASSYSGQGRSNEQFF.

DNA of the CDR3: TGCGCCAGCAGCTTGGCGGGTTTACGTGAGCAGTTCTTC. The encoded protein is CASSLAGLREQFF. This rearrangement joins TRBV5-1 to TRBJ2-1, with no clear D. The CDR3 runs to 13 residues. The germline V gene encodes CDR1 SGHRS and CDR2 YFSETQ. Trimming took off 0 bases at V and 9 bases at J, with 10 bases between the two ends.

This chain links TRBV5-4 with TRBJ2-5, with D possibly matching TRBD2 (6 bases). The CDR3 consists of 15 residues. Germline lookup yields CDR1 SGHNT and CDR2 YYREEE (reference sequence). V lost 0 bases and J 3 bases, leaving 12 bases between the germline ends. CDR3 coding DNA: TGTGCCAGCAGCTTGGATCCGGGGGAGGAAGAGACCCAGTACTTC. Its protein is CASSLDPGEEETQYF. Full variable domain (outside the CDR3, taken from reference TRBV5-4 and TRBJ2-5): ETGVTQSPTHLIKTRGQQVTLRCSSQSGHNTVSWYQQALGQGPQFIFQYYREEENGRGNFPPRFSGLQFPNYSSELNVNALELDDSALYLCASSLDPGEEETQYFGPGTRLLVL.

CDR3 in DNA: TGCGCCAGCAAACGACAGGGAACTAATGAAAAACTGTTTTTT. As protein: CASKRQGTNEKLFF. The rearrangement uses TRBV5-1 and TRBJ1-4; 7 bases align to TRBD1. The V and J ends lost 6 bases and 1 base, in that order; junction bases with no gene match: 3. Germline CDR1 SGHRS, CDR2 YFSETQ. The CDR3 is made up of 14 amino acids. Together with reference TRBV5-1 and TRBJ1-4, the CDR3 gives the full variable domain: KAGVTQTPRYLIKTRGQQVTLSCSPISGHRSVSWYQQTPGQGLQFLFEYFSETQRNKGNFPGRFSGRQFSNSRSEMNVSTLELGDSALYLCASKRQGTNEKLFFGSGTQLSVL.

The CDR3 region has the DNA TGTGCCAGCAGCTGGGGGGGTGGAAGCAATCAGCCCCAGCATTTT. Translated, it gives CASSWGGGSNQPQHF. The rearrangement joins TRBV5-5 to TRBJ1-5, with D tentatively TRBD1 (5 bases). Trimming took 3 bases from V and 1 from J, leaving 11 bases between them. CDR1 is SGHKS and CDR2 is YYEKEE in the germline V gene (reference sequence). The CDR3 spans 15 residues.

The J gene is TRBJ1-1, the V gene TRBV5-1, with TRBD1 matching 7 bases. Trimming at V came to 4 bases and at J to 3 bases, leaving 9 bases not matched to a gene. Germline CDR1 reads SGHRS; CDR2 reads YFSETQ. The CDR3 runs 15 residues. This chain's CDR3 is CASSVGNTGDTEAFF. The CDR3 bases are TGCGCCAGCAGCGTAGGAAACACAGGGGACACTGAAGCTTTCTTT. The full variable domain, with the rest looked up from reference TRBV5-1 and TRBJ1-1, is KAGVTQTPRYLIKTRGQQVTLSCSPISGHRSVSWYQQTPGQGLQFLFEYFSETQRNKGNFPGRFSGRQFSNSRSEMNVSTLELGDSALYLCASSVGNTGDTEAFFGQGTRLTVV.

The CDR3 DNA follows: TGTGCCAGCAGCCCTGAACGCCTGAGGGGGGGTCTCGGTTCACCCCTCCACTTT. Amino acids: CASSPERLRGGLGSPLHF. The chain employs TRBV3-1 (or the pseudogene TRBV3-2) and TRBJ1-6; perhaps TRBD1 as D (6 bases). CDR1 and CDR2 from the germline V gene are LGHDT and YNNKEL (reference sequence). CDR3 length: 18 amino acids. Trimming stripped 4 bases from V and 9 bases from J, with 25 bases between.

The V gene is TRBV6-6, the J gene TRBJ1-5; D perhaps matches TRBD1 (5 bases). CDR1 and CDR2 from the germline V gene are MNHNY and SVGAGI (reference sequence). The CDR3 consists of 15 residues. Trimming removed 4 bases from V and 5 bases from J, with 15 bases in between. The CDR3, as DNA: TGTGCCAGCAGTTCCCTGCGGGGGGGGGATCAGCCCCAGCATTTT. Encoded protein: CASSSLRGGDQPQHF.

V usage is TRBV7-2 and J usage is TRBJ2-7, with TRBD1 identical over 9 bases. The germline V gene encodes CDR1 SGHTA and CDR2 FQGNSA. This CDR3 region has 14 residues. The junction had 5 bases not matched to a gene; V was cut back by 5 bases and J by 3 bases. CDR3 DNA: TGTGCCAGCAGCCTTAGGACAGGGGACTACGAGCAGTACTTC. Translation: CASSLRTGDYEQYF.

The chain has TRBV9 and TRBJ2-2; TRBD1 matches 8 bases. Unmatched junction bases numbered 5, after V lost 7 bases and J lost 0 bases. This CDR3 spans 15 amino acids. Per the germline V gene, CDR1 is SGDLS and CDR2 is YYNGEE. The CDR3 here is CASSGTGSNTGELFF. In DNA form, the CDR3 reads TGTGCCAGCTCCGGGACAGGTTCGAACACCGGGGAGCTGTTTTTT.

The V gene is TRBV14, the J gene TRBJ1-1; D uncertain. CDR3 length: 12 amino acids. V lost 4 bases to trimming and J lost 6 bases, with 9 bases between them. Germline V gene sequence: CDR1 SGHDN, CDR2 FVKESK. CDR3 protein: CASSPQWPEAFF. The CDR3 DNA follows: TGTGCCAGCAGCCCTCAATGGCCTGAAGCTTTCTTT.

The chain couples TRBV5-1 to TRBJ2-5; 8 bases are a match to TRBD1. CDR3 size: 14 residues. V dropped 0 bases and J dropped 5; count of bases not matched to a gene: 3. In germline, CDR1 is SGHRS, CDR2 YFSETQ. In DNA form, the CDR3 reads TGCGCCAGCAGCTTGGTATACAGGGGGGAGACCCAGTACTTC. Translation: CASSLVYRGETQYF.

CDR3 DNA sequence: TGTGCCAGCAGTTCCGACAGGGGGCCAGAGACCCAGTACTTC. This gives the protein CASSSDRGPETQYF. The gene calls are TRBV6-5 and TRBJ2-5; TRBD1 agrees at 10 bases. V lost 4 bases and J lost 4; bases outside the gene matches: 3. The CDR3 runs 14 residues. Germline-derived CDR1 and CDR2 are MNHEY and SVGAGI.

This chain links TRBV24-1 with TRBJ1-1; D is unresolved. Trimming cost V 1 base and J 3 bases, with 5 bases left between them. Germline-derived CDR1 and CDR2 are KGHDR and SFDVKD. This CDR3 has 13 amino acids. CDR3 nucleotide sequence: TGTGCCACCAGTGATTTTAGTCACACTGAAGCTTTCTTT. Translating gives CATSDFSHTEAFF.

CDR3 DNA sequence: TGTGCCAGCAGTTACCTAACTAGACAGGGGGCGCGGACAGATACGCAGTATTTT. This translates into CASSYLTRQGARTDTQYF. The rearrangement links TRBV6-2 or TRBV6-3 to TRBJ2-3; 10 nucleotides align to TRBD1. Germline V gene sequence: CDR1 MNHEY, CDR2 SVGEGT. This CDR3 region has 18 residues. Trimming at V came to 2 bases and at J to 3 bases, leaving 11 bases not matched to a gene.

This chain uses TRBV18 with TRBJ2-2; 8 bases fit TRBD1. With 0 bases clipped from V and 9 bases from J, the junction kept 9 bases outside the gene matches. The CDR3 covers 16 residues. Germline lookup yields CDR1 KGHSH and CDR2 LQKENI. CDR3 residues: CASSPPRNRGSRELFF. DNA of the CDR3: TGTGCCAGCTCACCACCGCGAAACAGGGGGAGCCGGGAGCTGTTTTTT.

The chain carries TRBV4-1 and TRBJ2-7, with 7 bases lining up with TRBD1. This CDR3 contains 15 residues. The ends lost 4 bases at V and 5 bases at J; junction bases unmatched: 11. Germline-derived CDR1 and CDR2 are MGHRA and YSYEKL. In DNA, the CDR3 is TGCGCCAGCAGCCTCACGACAGGGTGGGTTGACGAGCAGTACTTC. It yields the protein CASSLTTGWVDEQYF.

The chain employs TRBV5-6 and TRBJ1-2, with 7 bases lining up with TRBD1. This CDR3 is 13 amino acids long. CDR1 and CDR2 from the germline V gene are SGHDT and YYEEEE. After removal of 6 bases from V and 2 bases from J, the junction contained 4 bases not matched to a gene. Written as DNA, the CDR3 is TGTGCCAGCACAAAGACAGGGAACTATGGCTACACCTTC. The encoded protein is CASTKTGNYGYTF.